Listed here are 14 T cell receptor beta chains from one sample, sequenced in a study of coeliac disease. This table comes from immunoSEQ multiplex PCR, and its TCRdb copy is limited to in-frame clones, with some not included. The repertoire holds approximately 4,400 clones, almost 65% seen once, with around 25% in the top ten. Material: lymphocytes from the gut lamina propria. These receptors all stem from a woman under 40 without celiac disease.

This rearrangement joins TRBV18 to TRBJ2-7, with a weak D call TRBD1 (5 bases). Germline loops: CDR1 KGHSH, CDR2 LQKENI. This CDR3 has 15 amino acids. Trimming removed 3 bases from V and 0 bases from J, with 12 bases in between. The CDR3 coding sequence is TGTGCCAGCTCACCGGGGCACGGACGCTCCTACGAGCAGTACTTC. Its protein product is CASSPGHGRSYEQYF.

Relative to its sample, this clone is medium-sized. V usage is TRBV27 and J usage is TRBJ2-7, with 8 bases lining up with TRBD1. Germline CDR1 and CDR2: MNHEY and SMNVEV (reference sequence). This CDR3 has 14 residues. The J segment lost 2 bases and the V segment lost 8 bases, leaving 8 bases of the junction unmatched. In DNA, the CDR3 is TGTGCCAGCTGCCCGGACAGGGCGCCCTACGAGCAGTACTTC. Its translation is CASCPDRAPYEQYF.

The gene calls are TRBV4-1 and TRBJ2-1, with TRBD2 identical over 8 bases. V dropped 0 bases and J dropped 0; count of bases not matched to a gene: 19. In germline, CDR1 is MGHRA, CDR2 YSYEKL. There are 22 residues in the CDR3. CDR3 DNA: TGCGCCAGCAGCCAAGATCAGAGGCTAGCGGGCCTAGACCAGAGCTCCTACAATGAGCAGTTCTTC. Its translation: CASSQDQRLAGLDQSSYNEQFF.

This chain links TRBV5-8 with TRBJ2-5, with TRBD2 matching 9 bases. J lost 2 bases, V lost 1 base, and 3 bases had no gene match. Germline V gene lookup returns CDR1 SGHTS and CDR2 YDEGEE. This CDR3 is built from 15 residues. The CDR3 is CASSLPSGAQETQYF. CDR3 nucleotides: TGTGCCAGCAGCTTGCCTAGCGGGGCTCAAGAGACCCAGTACTTC. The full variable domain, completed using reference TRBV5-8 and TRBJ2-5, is EAGVTQSPTHLIKTRGQQATLRCSPISGHTSVYWYQQALGLGLQFLLWYDEGEERNRGNFPPRFSGRQFPNYSSELNVNALELEDSALYLCASSLPSGAQETQYFGPGTRLLVL.

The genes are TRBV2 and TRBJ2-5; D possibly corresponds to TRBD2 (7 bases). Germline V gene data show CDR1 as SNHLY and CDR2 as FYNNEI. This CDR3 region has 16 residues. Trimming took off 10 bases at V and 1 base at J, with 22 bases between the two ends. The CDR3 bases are TGTGCCAACCTCTTGGGGGGGGCCTCTCTCCAAGAGACCCAGTACTTC. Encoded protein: CANLLGGASLQETQYF.

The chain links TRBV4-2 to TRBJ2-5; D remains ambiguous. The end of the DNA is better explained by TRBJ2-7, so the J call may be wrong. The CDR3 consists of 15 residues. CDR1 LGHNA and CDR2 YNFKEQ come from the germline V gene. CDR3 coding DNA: TGTGCCAGCAGCCAAGATTCACAGAGCTCCTACGAGCAGTACTTC. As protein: CASSQDSQSSYEQYF.

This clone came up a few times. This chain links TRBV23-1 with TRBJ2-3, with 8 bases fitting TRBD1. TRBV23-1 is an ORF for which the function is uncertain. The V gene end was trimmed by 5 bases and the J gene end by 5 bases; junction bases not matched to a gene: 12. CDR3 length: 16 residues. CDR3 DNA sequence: TGCGCCAGCAGTTCCCTTCCGACAGGGGAAGAAGATACGCAGTATTTT. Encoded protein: CASSSLPTGEEDTQYF.

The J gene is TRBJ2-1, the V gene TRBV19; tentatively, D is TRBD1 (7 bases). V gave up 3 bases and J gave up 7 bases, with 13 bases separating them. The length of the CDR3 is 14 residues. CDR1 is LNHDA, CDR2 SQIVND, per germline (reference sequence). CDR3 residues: CASSIQQGRNEQFF. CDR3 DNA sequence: TGTGCCAGTAGTATTCAACAGGGGAGGAATGAGCAGTTCTTC.

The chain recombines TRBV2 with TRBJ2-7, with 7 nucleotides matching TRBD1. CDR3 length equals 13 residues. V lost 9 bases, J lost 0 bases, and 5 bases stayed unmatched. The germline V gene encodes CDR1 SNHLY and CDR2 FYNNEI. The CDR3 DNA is TGTGCCAGAGGGGGACAGAGCTCCTACGAGCAGTACTTC. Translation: CARGGQSSYEQYF. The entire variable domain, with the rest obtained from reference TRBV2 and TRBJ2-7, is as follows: EPEVTQTPSHQVTQMGQEVILRCVPISNHLYFYWYRQILGQKVEFLVSFYNNEISEKSEIFDDQFSVERPDGSNFTLKIRSTKLEDSAMYFCARGGQSSYEQYFGPGTRLTVT.

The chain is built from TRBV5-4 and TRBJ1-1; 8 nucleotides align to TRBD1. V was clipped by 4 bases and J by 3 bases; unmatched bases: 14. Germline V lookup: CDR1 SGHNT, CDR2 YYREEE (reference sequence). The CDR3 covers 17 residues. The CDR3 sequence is CASSPQVRGRGHTEAFF. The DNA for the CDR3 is TGTGCCAGCAGCCCCCAAGTCAGGGGGCGAGGGCACACTGAAGCTTTCTTT.

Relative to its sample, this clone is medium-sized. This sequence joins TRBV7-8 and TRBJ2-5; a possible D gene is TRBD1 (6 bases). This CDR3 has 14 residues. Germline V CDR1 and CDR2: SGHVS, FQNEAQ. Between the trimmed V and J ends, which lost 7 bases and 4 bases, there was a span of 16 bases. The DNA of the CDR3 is TGTGCCAGCACCCTTGGGGGCCGGGCAGAGACCCAGTACTTC. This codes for CASTLGGRAETQYF. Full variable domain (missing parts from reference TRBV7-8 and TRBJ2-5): GAGVSQSPRYKVAKRGQDVALRCDPISGHVSLFWYQQALGQGPEFLTYFQNEAQLDKSGLPSDRFFAERPEGSVSTLKIQRTQQEDSAVYLCASTLGGRAETQYFGPGTRLLVL.

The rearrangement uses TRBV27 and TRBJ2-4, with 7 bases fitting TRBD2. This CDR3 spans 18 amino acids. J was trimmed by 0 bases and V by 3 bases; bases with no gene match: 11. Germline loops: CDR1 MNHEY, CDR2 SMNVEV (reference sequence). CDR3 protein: CASSLSGGSGVAKNIQYF. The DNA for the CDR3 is TGTGCCAGCAGTTTGTCGGGGGGTTCCGGGGTAGCCAAAAACATTCAGTACTTC.

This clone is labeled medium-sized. The CDR3 is CASSLWKSPQVTYGYTF. CDR3 sequence (DNA): TGTGCCAGCAGTTTATGGAAAAGCCCCCAGGTAACGTATGGCTACACCTTC. The chain employs TRBV27 and TRBJ1-2, with D hard to call. Trimming took off 1 base at V and 5 bases at J, with 20 bases between the two ends. Germline-derived CDR1 and CDR2 are MNHEY and SMNVEV (reference sequence). The CDR3 spans 17 residues.

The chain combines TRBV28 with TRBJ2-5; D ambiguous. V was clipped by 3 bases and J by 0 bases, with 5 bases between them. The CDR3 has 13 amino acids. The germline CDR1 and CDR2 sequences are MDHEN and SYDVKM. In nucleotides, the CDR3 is TGTGCCAGCAGTTTCCAGTACCAAGAGACCCAGTACTTC. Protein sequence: CASSFQYQETQYF.